Following are 16 T cell receptor beta chains from one sample sequenced in a study of T cells in Graves' hyperthyroidism and ophthalmopathy. What was amplified from RNA transcripts were TCR beta CDR3 regions. The primer set for the first-round RT-PCR of the TCR CDR3 was HTBI. Via MiXCR, TCRdb re-called the multiplex PCR reads, giving one row per CDR3 protein. The sample lists about 500,000 distinct CDR3 sequences, 17% occurring once. The specimen was blood. The receptors originated from a woman younger than 35 with Graves' ophthalmopathy.

V usage is TRBV29-1 and J usage is TRBJ1-1; weak D call: TRBD1 (6 bases). V lost 3 bases to trimming and J lost 2 bases, with 10 bases between them. The CDR3 has 13 residues. Germline values: CDR1 SQVTM, CDR2 ANQGSEA. CDR3 in amino acids: CSVELGANTEAFF. CDR3 sequence (DNA): TGCAGCGTTGAGTTGGGGGCTAACACTGAAGCTTTCTTT. Looking up the rest from reference TRBV29-1 and TRBJ1-1 gives the full variable domain: SAVISQKPSRDICQRGTSLTIQCQVDSQVTMMFWYRQQPGQSLTLIATANQGSEATYESGFVIDKFPISRPNLTFSTLTVSNMSPEDSSIYLCSVELGANTEAFFGQGTRLTVV.

This rearrangement joins TRBV2 to TRBJ1-4, with 7 nucleotides matching TRBD1. Germline CDR1 is SNHLY and CDR2 is FYNNEI. The CDR3 sequence is 13 residues long. V lost 4 bases, J lost 8 bases, and 4 bases stayed unmatched. CDR3 sequence reads: CASSVGQREKLFF. As DNA, the CDR3 is TGTGCCAGCAGTGTGGGACAGCGAGAAAAACTGTTTTTT.

This clonotype came up many times. This chain joins TRBV28 and TRBJ2-1; D not resolved. Germline loops: CDR1 MDHEN, CDR2 SYDVKM. V was pared by 1 base and J by 6 bases, with 4 bases between. The CDR3 contains 12 residues. The CDR3 protein is CASSLSSNEQFF. As DNA, the CDR3 is TGTGCCAGCAGTTTATCCAGCAATGAGCAGTTCTTC.

V and J are TRBV25-1 and TRBJ1-2; tentatively, D is TRBD1 (6 bases). V was cut by 4 bases and J by 8 bases, with 11 bases left in between. Germline CDR1 and CDR2: MGHDK and SYGVNS. This CDR3 contains 12 residues. For the CDR3, the DNA is TGTGCCAGCAGTGGCGACAGGAGGGGCTACACCTTC. Its protein product is CASSGDRRGYTF.

The chain employs TRBV7-2 and TRBJ2-1; 9 bases are shared with TRBD2. The CDR3 is 15 amino acids. Germline loops: CDR1 SGHTA, CDR2 FQGNSA. V shed 1 base and J 6 bases; nucleotides not matched to a gene: 4. Here the CDR3 reads CASSLVRGGSNEQFF. DNA for the CDR3: TGTGCCAGCAGCTTAGTGCGGGGGGGCAGCAATGAGCAGTTCTTC.

This clonotype was seen at least ten times. V and J are TRBV6-1 and TRBJ2-7; the D is unclear. Trimming took 3 bases from V and 1 from J, leaving 13 bases between them. CDR1 MNHNS and CDR2 SASEGT come from the germline V gene. This CDR3 is 15 amino acids long. CDR3 sequence (DNA): TGTGCCAGCAGTGACGGCAGGACCCCTTCCTACGAGCAGTACTTC. This sequence encodes CASSDGRTPSYEQYF.

The chain carries TRBV5-1 and TRBJ2-3; D unclear. V lost 0 bases and J 0 bases, leaving 11 bases between the germline ends. Germline V CDR1 and CDR2: SGHRS, YFSETQ. The CDR3 has 16 residues. CDR3 coding DNA: TGCGCCAGCAGCTTGGCCCGAACCTCTAGCACAGATACGCAGTATTTT. Protein product: CASSLARTSSTDTQYF.

There are many counts of this clonotype. The genes are TRBV24-1 and TRBJ1-1; 9 nucleotides agree with TRBD1. The CDR3 runs to 14 residues. Trimming took 5 bases from V and 1 from J; bases not matched to a gene: 1. Germline V gene data show CDR1 as KGHDR and CDR2 as SFDVKD. CDR3 sequence reads: CATSAGQGNTEAFF. Here the CDR3 DNA reads TGTGCCACCAGTGCGGGACAGGGGAACACTGAAGCTTTCTTT.

This clonotype was counted a few times. This sequence joins TRBV9 and TRBJ2-3, with 9 nucleotides matching TRBD2. The germline gives CDR1 SGDLS, CDR2 YYNGEE. The CDR3 totals 15 residues. V lost 2 bases, J lost 6 bases, and 7 bases stayed unmatched. The DNA for the CDR3 is TGTGCCAGCAGCGTTCGAGCGGGGGGATATGATACGCAGTATTTT. Its translation is CASSVRAGGYDTQYF.

Turning to this clonotype: An end of the junction differs from the germline gene, which may be a read error. The CDR3 DNA follows: TGTGCCAGCCGTACAGACGTAATGAACACTGGAGCTTTCTTT. Protein: CASRTDVMNTGAFF. This chain links TRBV6-1 with TRBJ1-1; D not certain. The CDR3 runs 14 residues. CDR1 and CDR2 from the germline V gene are MNHNS and SASEGT.

In this sample, this clonotype turned up many times. This chain joins TRBV9 and TRBJ2-1; TRBD1 matches at 8 bases. CDR1 and CDR2 from the germline V gene are SGDLS and YYNGEE. The CDR3 totals 18 residues. V dropped 0 bases and J dropped 5; count of bases not matched to a gene: 13. The CDR3 nucleotides are TGTGCCAGCAGCGTAGCTGATCCGGGACAGGTGCTTGACAATGAGCAGTTCTTC. This gives the protein CASSVADPGQVLDNEQFF.

This clonotype was detected many times. The V call is TRBV28, the J call TRBJ1-4; maybe TRBD1 (5 bases). This CDR3 contains 14 residues. Germline loops: CDR1 MDHEN, CDR2 SYDVKM. V lost 8 bases to trimming and J lost 8 bases, with 18 bases between them. The CDR3 sequence: CASAGDSGWEKLFF. The CDR3 DNA follows: TGTGCCAGCGCTGGGGATTCAGGGTGGGAAAAACTGTTTTTT.

The CDR3 region has the DNA TGTGCCAGCAGACATCGACCAGAGGTTAATAATCAGCCCCAGCATTTT. It specifies CASRHRPEVNNQPQHF. The chain carries TRBV6-1 and TRBJ1-5; D unclear. The length of the CDR3 is 16 residues. The V and J ends lost 6 bases and 4 bases respectively, with 19 bases between them. Germline assignment: CDR1 MNHNS and CDR2 SASEGT.

The chain is built from TRBV5-8 and TRBJ2-1; D gene uncertain. The V end was cut by 0 bases, the J end by 1 base, with 11 bases between. Germline CDR1 and CDR2: SGHTS and YDEGEE. This CDR3 is 16 amino acids long. The CDR3 sequence is CASSLDPSKSYNEQFF. CDR3 sequence (DNA): TGTGCCAGCAGCTTGGATCCGTCGAAGTCCTACAATGAGCAGTTCTTC.

The V call is TRBV6-4, the J call TRBJ2-7, with 11 bases lining up with TRBD2. The trim removed 0 bases at V and 3 bases at J, leaving 4 bases unmatched. Germline V gene data show CDR1 as MRHNA and CDR2 as SNTAGT. The CDR3 length is 16 residues. The CDR3 DNA sequence: TGTGCCAGCAGTGACTCTAGCGGGGGGGCAGACTACGAGCAGTACTTC. It codes for CASSDSSGGADYEQYF.

V usage is TRBV6-9 and J usage is TRBJ2-7; 7 bases line up with TRBD2. The CDR3 is 15 residues long. Germline CDR1 is MNHGY and CDR2 is SVAAGI. V shed 3 bases and J 0 bases; nucleotides not matched to a gene: 5. This CDR3 reads CASSYMGGSSYEQYF. CDR3 nucleotide sequence: TGTGCCAGCAGTTACATGGGCGGGAGCTCCTACGAGCAGTACTTC.